A selection of T cell receptor beta chains follows, all from one sample in a study of cytomegalovirus exposure and HLA in healthy donors. The protocol was immunoSEQ multiplex PCR, while the TCRdb copy is restricted to in-frame clones and leaves out a portion. Among fewer than 120,000 clones listed, approximately 79% were seen once. The source material was PBMCs. Every receptor here comes from a man aged 25-45 years in good health and CMV-seropositive. CDR3s include the opening cysteine and the closing phenylalanine or tryptophan. The order of the fields is CDR3 length, D gene, J gene, V gene, clone size, CDR3 DNA, CDR3 protein. D genes are given only for firm matches. A clone size is listed for some rows: how often the clone was seen (once, few, many), or a class if it is expanded.

15,NA,TRBJ1-5,TRBV15,NA,TGTGCCACCAGCAGAGATTTAGGGGGAAATCAGCCCCAGCATTTT,CATSRDLGGNQPQHF
15,NA,TRBJ2-2,TRBV19,NA,TGTGCCAGTAGTATTCCGTCGGGGTACACCGGGGAGCTGTTTTTT,CASSIPSGYTGELFF
13,TRBD2,TRBJ2-3,TRBV5-1,NA,TGCGCCAGCAGGGCCTCGGGGGGGGATACGCAGTATTTT,CASRASGGDTQYF
12,NA,TRBJ2-7,TRBV5-6,once,TGTGCCAGCAGCCTGGACTACTACGAGCAGTACTTC,CASSLDYYEQYF
17,NA,TRBJ2-6,TRBV18,NA,TGTGCCAGCTCACCCTCGGGGTGGGTCTCTGGGGCCAACGTCCTGACTTTC,CASSPSGWVSGANVLTF
13,TRBD2,TRBJ2-7,TRBV10-1,few,TGCGCCAGCAGTCGGGAGGCCTCCTACGAGCAGTACTTC,CASSREASYEQYF
11,NA,TRBJ1-4,TRBV19,NA,TGTGCCACCCGACGGGGTGAAAAACTGTTTTTT,CATRRGEKLFF
16,TRBD1,TRBJ2-1,TRBV27,NA,TGTGCCAGCAGTTTATACGGACAGGGGGCCGGCAATGAGCAGTTCTTC,CASSLYGQGAGNEQFF
14,NA,TRBJ2-5,TRBV2,NA,TGTGCCATAATGGACAGATTTATCCAAGAGACCCAGTACTTC,CAIMDRFIQETQYF
14,TRBD1,TRBJ1-1,TRBV18,NA,TGTGCCAGCTCACCCGGGACAGGGGACACTGAAGCTTTCTTT,CASSPGTGDTEAFF